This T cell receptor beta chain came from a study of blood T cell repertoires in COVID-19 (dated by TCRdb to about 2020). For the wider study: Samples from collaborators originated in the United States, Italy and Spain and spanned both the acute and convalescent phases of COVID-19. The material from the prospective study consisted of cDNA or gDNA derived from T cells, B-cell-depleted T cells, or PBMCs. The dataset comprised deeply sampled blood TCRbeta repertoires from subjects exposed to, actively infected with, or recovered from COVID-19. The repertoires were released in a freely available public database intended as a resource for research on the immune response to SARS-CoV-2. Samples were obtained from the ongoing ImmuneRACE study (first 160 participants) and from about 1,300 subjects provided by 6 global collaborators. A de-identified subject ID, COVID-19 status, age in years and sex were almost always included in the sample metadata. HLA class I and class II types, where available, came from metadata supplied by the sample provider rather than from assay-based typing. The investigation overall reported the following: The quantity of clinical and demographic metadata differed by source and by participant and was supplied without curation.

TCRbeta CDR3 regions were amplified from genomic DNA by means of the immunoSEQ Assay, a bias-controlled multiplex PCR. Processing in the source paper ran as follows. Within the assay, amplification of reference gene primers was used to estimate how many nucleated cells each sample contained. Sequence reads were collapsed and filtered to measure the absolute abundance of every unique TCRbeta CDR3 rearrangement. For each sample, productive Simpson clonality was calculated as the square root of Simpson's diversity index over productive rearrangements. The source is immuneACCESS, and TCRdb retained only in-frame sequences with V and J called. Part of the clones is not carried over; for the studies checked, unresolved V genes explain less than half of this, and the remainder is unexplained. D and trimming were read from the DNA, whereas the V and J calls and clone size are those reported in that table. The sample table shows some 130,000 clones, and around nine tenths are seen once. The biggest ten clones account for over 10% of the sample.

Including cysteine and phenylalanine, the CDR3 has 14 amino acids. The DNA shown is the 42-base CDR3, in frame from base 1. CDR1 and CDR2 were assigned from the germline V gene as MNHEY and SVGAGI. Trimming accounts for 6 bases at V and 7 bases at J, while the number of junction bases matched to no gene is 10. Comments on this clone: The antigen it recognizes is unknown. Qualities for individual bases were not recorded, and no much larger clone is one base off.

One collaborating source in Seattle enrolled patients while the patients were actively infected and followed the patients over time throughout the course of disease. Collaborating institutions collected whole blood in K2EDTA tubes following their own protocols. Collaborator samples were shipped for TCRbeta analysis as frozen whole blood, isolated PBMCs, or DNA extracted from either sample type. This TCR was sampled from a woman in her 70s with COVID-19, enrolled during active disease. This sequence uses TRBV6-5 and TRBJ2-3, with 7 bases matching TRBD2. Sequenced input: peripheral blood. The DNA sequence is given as TGTGCCAGCAGACCCTCCGCCGGGGGGAATACGCAGTATTTT. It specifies CASRPSAGGNTQYF.